This T cell receptor beta chain is from a study of Graves' ophthalmopathy and Graves' hyperthyroidism. Notes on the study in general: Most expanded clonotypes from thyroid (those above 0.001 frequency) were also found in blood.

Looked up from germline, CDR1 is DFQATT and CDR2 is SNEGSKA (reference sequence). V lost 6 bases to trimming and J lost 5 bases, with 22 bases between them. This CDR3 spans 15 amino acids. From RNA, the CDR3 regions of TCR beta chains were amplified and sequenced. HTBI-primed first-round RT-PCR preceded second-round multiplex PCR. One entry per CDR3 protein, called by TCRdb with MiXCR from the multiplex PCR reads. The sample records roughly 1.1 million distinct CDR3 sequences, roughly two fifths being singletons. This clonotype was seen repeatedly, ten times or more. The antigen remains unidentified. New diagnoses, under 2 months' duration, and ages 18 to 65 characterized the hyperthyroidism patients. Enrollment excluded any patients with other autoimmune diseases, uncontrolled infections, pregnancy or lactation.

The TCR comes from an adult man with Graves' hyperthyroidism. The chain joins TRBV20-1 to TRBJ1-2; D unclear. Sequenced: peripheral blood or thyroid tissue (not recorded which). Here the CDR3 reads CSAVVPSDSSYGYTF. DNA of the CDR3: TGCAGTGCCGTCGTGCCCTCCGACTCCTCGTATGGCTACACCTTC.